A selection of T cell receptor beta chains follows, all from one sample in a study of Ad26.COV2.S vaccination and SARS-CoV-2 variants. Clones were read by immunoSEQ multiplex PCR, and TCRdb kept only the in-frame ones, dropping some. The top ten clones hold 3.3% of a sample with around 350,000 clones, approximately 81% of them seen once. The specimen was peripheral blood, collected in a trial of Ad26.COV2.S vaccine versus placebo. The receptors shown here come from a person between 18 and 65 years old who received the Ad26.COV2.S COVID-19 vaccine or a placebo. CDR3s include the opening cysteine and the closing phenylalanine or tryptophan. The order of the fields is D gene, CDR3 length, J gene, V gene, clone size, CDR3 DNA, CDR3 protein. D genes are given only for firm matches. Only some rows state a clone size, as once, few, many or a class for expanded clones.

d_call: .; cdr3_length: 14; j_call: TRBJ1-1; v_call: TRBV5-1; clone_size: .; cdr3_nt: TGCGCCAGCAGCTTTTCAGGGTGGGACACTGAAGCTTTCTTT; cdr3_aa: CASSFSGWDTEAFF
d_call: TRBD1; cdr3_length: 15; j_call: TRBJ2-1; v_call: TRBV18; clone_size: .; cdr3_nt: TGTGCCAGCTCACCGGACAGGGGGAACGGGGATGAGCAGTTCTTC; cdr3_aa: CASSPDRGNGDEQFF
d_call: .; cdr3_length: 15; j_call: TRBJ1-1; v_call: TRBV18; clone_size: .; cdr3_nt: TGTGCCAGCTCACCAGGGCAGGGGATGAACACTGAAGCTTTCTTT; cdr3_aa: CASSPGQGMNTEAFF
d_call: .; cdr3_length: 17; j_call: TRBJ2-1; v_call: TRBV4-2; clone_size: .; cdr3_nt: TGTGCCAGCAGCCAAGCCCCGCCAGGACAGAATTACAATGAGCAGTTCTTC; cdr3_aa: CASSQAPPGQNYNEQFF
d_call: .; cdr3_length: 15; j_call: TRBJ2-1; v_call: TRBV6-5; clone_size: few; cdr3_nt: TGTGCCAGCAGTTACGGAACAGGAGGCCATACTGAGCAGTTCTTC; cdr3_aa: CASSYGTGGHTEQFF
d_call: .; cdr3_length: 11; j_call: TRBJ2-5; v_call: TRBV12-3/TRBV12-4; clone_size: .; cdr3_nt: TGTGCCAGCAGTCGTTCCGGGGATCTGTACTTC; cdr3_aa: CASSRSGDLYF
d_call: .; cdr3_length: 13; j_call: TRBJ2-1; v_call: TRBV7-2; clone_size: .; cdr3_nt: TGTGCCAGCAGCTTAAGCGGCCACCATGAGCAGTTCTTC; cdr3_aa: CASSLSGHHEQFF
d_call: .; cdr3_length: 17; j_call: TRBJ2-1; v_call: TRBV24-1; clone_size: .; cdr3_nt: TGTGCCACCAGTGATTCGGCGGAGGCCGGCTCCTACAATGAGCAGTTCTTC; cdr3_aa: CATSDSAEAGSYNEQFF
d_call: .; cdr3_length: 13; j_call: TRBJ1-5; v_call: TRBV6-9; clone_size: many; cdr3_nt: TGTGCCAGCAGTTATGACGGGGGCCAGCCCCAGCATTTT; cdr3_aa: CASSYDGGQPQHF
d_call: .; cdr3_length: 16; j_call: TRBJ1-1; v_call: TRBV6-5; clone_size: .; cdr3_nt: TGTGCCAGCAGTTACGGGGGAACAGGATCTAACACTGAAGCTTTCTTT; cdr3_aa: CASSYGGTGSNTEAFF
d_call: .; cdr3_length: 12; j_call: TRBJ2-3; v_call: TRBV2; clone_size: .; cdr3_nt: TGTGCCAGCAGTGAAGGTGTAGATACGCAGTATTTT; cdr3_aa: CASSEGVDTQYF
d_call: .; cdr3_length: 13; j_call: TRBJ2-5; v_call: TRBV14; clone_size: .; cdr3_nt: TGTGCCAGCAGTCGGGACTTTCAAGAGACCCAGTACTTC; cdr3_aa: CASSRDFQETQYF
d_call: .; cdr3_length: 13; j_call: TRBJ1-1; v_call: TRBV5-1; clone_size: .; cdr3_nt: TGCGCCAGCAGCTTTTATGAAGGAACTGAAGCTTTCTTT; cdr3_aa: CASSFYEGTEAFF
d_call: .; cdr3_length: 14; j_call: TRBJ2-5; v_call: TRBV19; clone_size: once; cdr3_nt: TGTGCCAGTAGTATACGGGGAAAACAAGAGACCCAGTACTTC; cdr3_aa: CASSIRGKQETQYF
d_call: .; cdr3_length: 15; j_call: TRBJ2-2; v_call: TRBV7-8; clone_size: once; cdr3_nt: TGTGCCAGCAGCTTAGGGGGGGCCGGCACCGGGGAGCTGTTTTTT; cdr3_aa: CASSLGGAGTGELFF
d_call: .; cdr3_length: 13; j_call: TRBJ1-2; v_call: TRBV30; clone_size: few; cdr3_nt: TGTGCCTGGAGTGTAGATGGGGGGAATGGCTACACCTTC; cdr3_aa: CAWSVDGGNGYTF
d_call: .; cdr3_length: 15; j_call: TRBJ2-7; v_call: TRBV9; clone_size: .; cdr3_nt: TGTGCCAGCAGCGTAGGGGGGACCTCCTCCTACGAGCAGTACTTC; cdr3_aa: CASSVGGTSSYEQYF
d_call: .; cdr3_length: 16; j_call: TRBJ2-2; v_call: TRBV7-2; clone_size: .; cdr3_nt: TGTGCCAGCAGTCCCACCGGCACTAGGGGTGCCGGGGAGCTGTTTTTT; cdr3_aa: CASSPTGTRGAGELFF
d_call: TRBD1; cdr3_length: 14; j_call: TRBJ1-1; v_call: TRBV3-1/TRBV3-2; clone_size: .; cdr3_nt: TGTGCCAGCAGCCAACTCCCGGGACAGGGGAAAGCTTTCTTT; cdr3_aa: CASSQLPGQGKAFF